The 3 T cell receptor beta chains listed next were all sequenced from one sample in a study of blood T cell repertoires in COVID-19. Sequenced by immunoSEQ multiplex PCR; TCRdb stores in-frame clones only, minus some. The sample lists 120,000 or so clones; 88% were seen once. Source material: peripheral blood. Every receptor here comes from a woman between 50 and 59 years old with acute or convalescent COVID-19.

The chain couples TRBV18 to TRBJ2-1; D not resolved. Trimming cost V 1 base and J 7 bases, with 8 bases left between them. Germline assignment: CDR1 KGHSH and CDR2 LQKENI. This CDR3 region has 13 residues. CDR3 loop: CASSPLPRNEQFF. CDR3 DNA sequence: TGTGCCAGCTCACCACTACCTAGAAATGAGCAGTTCTTC.

The rearrangement links TRBV3-1 (or the pseudogene TRBV3-2) to TRBJ2-3; D is unclear. This CDR3 has 13 amino acids. From germline, CDR1 is LGHDT and CDR2 YNNKEL (reference sequence). V gave up 2 bases and J gave up 4 bases, with 7 bases separating them. CDR3 loop: CASSQRGADTQYF. CDR3 DNA sequence: TGTGCCAGCAGCCAAAGAGGCGCAGATACGCAGTATTTT.

The chain uses TRBV19 and TRBJ1-3; 10 bases are shared with TRBD1. Germline-derived CDR1 and CDR2 are LNHDA and SQIVND (reference sequence). Trimming took 6 bases from V and 0 from J; bases not matched to a gene: 8. CDR3 length: 17 amino acids. CDR3 sequence: CASSDRGLGSSGNTIYF. As DNA, the CDR3 is TGTGCCAGTAGCGACAGGGGGCTCGGCAGCTCTGGAAACACCATATATTTT.